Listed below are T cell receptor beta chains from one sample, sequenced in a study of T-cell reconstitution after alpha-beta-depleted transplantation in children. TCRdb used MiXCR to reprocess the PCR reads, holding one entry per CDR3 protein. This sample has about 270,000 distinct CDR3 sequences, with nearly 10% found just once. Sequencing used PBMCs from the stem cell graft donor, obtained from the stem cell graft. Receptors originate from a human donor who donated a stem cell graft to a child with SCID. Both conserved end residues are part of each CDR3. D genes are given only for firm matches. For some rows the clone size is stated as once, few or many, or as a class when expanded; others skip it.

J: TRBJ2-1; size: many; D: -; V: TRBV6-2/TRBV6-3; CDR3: CASREHIEQFF; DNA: TGTGCCAGCAGAGAGCACATAGAGCAGTTCTTC
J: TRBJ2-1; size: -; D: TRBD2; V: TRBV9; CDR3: CASSERSQRGGREQFF; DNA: TGTGCCAGCAGCGAACGTTCCCAGCGGGGGGGCCGTGAGCAGTTCTTC
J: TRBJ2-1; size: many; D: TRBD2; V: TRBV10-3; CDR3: CAIGTSGVSYNEQFF; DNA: TGTGCCATAGGGACTAGCGGGGTCTCCTACAATGAGCAGTTCTTC
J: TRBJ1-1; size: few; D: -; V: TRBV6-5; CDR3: CASSYSIAGVTEAFF; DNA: TGTGCCAGCAGTTACTCTATAGCAGGTGTAACTGAAGCTTTCTTT
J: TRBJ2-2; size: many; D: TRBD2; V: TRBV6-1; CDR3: CASIPRPTGGRGELFF; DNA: TGTGCCAGCATTCCGCGACCTACGGGGGGGCGCGGGGAGCTGTTTTTT
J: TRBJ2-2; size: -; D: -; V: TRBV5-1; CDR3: CASSLVGSKNTGELFF; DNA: TGCGCCAGCAGCTTGGTTGGCAGCAAAAACACCGGGGAGCTGTTTTTT
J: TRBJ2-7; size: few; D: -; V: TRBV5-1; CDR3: CASSHTGIRGEQYF; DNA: TGCGCCAGCAGCCATACGGGAATTAGGGGAGAGCAGTACTTC
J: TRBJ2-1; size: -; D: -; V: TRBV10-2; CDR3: CASRGHDGYNEQFF; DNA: TGCGCCAGCAGAGGACACGACGGCTACAATGAGCAGTTCTTC
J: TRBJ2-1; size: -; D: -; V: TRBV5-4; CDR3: CASSRERTPHEQFF; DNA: TGTGCCAGCAGCCGGGAGCGGACCCCCCATGAGCAGTTCTTC
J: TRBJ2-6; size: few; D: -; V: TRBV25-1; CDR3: CASSGTWGANVLTF; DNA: TGTGCCAGCAGTGGGACGTGGGGGGCCAACGTCCTGACTTTC
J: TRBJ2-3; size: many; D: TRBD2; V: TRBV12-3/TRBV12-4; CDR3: CASRSSGSRADTQYF; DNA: TGTGCCAGCAGGTCTAGCGGGTCAAGGGCAGATACGCAGTATTTT
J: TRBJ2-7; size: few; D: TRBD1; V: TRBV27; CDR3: CASSRGQGTFEQYF; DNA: TGTGCCAGCAGTAGGGGACAGGGGACCTTCGAGCAGTACTTC
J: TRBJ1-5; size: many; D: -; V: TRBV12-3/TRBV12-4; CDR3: CASSPTGESRPQHF; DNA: TGTGCCAGCAGTCCAACAGGTGAATCTCGGCCCCAGCATTTT
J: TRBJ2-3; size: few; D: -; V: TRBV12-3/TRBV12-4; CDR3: CASSLGGPVTDTQYF; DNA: TGTGCCAGCAGTCTTGGGGGTCCCGTCACAGATACGCAGTATTTT
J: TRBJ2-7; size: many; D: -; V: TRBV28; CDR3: CASSLRREQYF; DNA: TGTGCCAGCAGTTTAAGACGGGAGCAGTACTTC
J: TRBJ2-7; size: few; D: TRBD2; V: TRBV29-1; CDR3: CSAGGAGLYEQYF; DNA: TGCAGCGCCGGGGGGGCGGGGCTCTACGAGCAGTACTTC
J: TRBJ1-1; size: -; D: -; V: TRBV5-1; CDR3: CASGFTGQNTEAFF; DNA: TGCGCCAGCGGGTTTACAGGACAGAACACTGAAGCTTTCTTT
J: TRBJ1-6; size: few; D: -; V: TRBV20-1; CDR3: CSARPGRNSPLHF; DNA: TGCAGTGCTAGACCAGGGAGGAATTCACCCCTCCACTTT
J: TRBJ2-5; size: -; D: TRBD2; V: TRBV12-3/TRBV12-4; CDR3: CASTNLGAGGLETQYF; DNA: TGTGCCAGCACTAACCTGGGGGCGGGGGGCCTGGAGACCCAGTACTTC
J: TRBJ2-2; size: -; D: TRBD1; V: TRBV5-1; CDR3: CASSLNGRTGIDTGELFF; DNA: TGCGCCAGCAGCTTGAACGGCAGGACAGGGATCGACACCGGGGAGCTGTTTTTT
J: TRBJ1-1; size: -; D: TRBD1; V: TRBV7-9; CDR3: CASSLGAGGHGTEAFF; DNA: TGTGCCAGCAGCTTAGGTGCAGGGGGCCATGGCACTGAAGCTTTCTTT
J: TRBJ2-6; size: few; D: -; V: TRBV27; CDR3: CASSSAQESSGANVLTF; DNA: TGTGCCAGCAGTTCTGCGCAGGAGAGCTCTGGGGCCAACGTCCTGACTTTC
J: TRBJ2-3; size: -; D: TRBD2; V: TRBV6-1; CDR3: CASKKRTSGLGTDTQYF; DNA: TGTGCCAGCAAAAAAAGGACTAGCGGGCTTGGTACAGATACGCAGTATTTT
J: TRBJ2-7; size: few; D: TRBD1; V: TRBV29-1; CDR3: CSVEKTGSGEQYF; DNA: TGCAGCGTTGAAAAGACAGGGTCGGGGGAGCAGTACTTC
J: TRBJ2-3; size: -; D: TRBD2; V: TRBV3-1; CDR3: CASSQELAAVGDTQYF; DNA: TGTGCCAGCAGCCAAGAACTAGCGGCGGTTGGTGATACGCAGTATTTT
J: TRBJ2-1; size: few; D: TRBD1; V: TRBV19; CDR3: CASSVQGASEQFF; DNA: TGTGCCAGTAGTGTACAGGGGGCGAGTGAGCAGTTCTTC
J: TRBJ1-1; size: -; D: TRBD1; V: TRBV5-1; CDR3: CASSLGGTENTEAFF; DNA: TGCGCCAGCAGCTTGGGCGGGACAGAGAACACTGAAGCTTTCTTT
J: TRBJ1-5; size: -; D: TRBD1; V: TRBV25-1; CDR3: CASSGRDSGQPQHF; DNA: TGTGCCAGCAGTGGAAGGGACAGTGGACAGCCCCAGCATTTT
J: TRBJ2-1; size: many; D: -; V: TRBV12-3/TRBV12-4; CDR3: CASSLLYEQFF; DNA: TGTGCCAGCAGTTTGTTGTATGAGCAGTTCTTC
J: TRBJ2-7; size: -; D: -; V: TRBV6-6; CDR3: CASSYARYEQYF; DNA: TGTGCCAGCAGTTACGCGAGGTACGAGCAGTACTTC
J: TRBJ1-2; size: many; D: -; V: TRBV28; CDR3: CASSFPTGQEANYGYTF; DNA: TGTGCCAGCAGTTTCCCCACTGGGCAGGAAGCTAACTATGGCTACACCTTC
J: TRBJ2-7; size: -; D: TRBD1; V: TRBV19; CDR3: CASSTGTGRSYEQYF; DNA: TGTGCCAGTAGTACCGGGACAGGGCGCTCCTACGAGCAGTACTTC
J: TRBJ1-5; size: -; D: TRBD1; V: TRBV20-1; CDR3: CSANPRDRLNQPQHF; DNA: TGCAGTGCGAATCCCCGGGACAGATTAAATCAGCCCCAGCATTTT
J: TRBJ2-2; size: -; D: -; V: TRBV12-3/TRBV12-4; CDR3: CASTRPGGTGELFF; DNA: TGTGCCAGCACTCGGCCCGGGGGTACCGGGGAGCTGTTTTTT
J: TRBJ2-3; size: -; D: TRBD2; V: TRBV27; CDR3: CASIPSSGSTDTQYF; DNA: TGTGCCAGCATTCCCTCTAGCGGTAGCACAGATACGCAGTATTTT
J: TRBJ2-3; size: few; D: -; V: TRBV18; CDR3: CASSPARGGEVDTQYF; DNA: TGTGCCAGCTCGCCGGCCCGCGGGGGCGAGGTAGATACGCAGTATTTT
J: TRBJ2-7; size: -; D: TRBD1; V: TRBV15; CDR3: CATSRRRDSTYEQYF; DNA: TGTGCCACCAGCAGACGTAGGGACAGTACCTACGAGCAGTACTTC
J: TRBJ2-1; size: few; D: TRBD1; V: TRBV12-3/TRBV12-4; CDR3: CATKSGTDYNEQFF; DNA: TGTGCCACCAAATCCGGGACAGACTACAATGAGCAGTTCTTC
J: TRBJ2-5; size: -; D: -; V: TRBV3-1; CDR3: CASSQDVGPEETQYF; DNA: TGTGCCAGCAGCCAAGACGTGGGACCGGAGGAGACCCAGTACTTC
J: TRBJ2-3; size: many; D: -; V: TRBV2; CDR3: CASSPWGSGFGPDTQYF; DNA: TGTGCCAGCAGTCCATGGGGATCAGGGTTTGGACCAGATACGCAGTATTTT
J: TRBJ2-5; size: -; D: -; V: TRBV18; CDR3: CASSPPIQQETQYF; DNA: TGTGCCAGCTCACCACCTATACAGCAAGAGACCCAGTACTTC
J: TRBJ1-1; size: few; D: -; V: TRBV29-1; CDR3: CSAFAPSDTEAFF; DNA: TGCAGCGCCTTTGCCCCGTCGGACACTGAAGCTTTCTTT
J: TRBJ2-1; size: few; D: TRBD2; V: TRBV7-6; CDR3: CASSPEVAGSSYNEQFF; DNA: TGTGCCAGCAGCCCGGAGGTAGCGGGGAGCTCCTACAATGAGCAGTTCTTC
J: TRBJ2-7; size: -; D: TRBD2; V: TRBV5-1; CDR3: CASSLLAGDTYEQYF; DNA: TGCGCCAGCAGCTTACTAGCGGGGGACACCTACGAGCAGTACTTC
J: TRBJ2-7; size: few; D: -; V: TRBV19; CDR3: CASRGLDYEQYF; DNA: TGTGCCAGTCGCGGGCTAGACTACGAGCAGTACTTC
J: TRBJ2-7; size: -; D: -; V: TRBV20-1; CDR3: CSARDLGLWGEQYF; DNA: TGCAGTGCTAGAGATTTAGGCTTATGGGGTGAGCAGTACTTC
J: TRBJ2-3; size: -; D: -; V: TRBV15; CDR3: CATSRDRQTSTDTQYF; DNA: TGTGCCACCAGCAGAGATCGTCAAACCAGCACAGATACGCAGTATTTT
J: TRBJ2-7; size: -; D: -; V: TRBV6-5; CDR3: CASSYAGVGGTSSYEQYF; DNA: TGTGCCAGCAGTTATGCGGGAGTCGGGGGGACAAGCTCCTACGAGCAGTACTTC
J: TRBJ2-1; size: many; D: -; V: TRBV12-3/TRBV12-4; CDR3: CASSSTGLRQFF; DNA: TGTGCCAGCAGTTCGACAGGTCTCCGTCAGTTCTTC
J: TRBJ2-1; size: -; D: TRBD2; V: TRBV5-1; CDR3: CASSQIPPGLAGSSYNEQFF; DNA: TGCGCCAGCAGCCAAATACCACCGGGACTAGCGGGGAGCTCCTACAATGAGCAGTTCTTC
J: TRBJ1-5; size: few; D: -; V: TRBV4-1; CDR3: CASSQDESGDQPQHF; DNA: TGCGCCAGCAGCCAAGATGAATCCGGCGATCAGCCCCAGCATTTT
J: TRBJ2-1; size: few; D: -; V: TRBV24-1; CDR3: CATSEGQPYNEQFF; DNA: TGTGCCACCAGTGAGGGGCAGCCTTACAATGAGCAGTTCTTC
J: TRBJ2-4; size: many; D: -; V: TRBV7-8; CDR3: CASSLPFRLEGNIQYF; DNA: TGTGCCAGCAGCTTACCTTTTCGGCTAGAAGGAAACATTCAGTACTTC
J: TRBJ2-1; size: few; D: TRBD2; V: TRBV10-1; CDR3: CASSETLAGGLQFF; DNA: TGCGCCAGCAGTGAAACCCTAGCGGGGGGCCTACAGTTCTTC
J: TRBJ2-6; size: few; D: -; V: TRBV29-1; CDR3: CSVEDIEGSGANVLTF; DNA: TGCAGCGTTGAAGACATTGAGGGGTCTGGGGCCAACGTCCTGACTTTC
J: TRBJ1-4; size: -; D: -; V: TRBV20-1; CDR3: CSAVNRATNEKLFF; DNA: TGCAGTGCTGTGAACAGAGCAACTAATGAAAAACTGTTTTTT
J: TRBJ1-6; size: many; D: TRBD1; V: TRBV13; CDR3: CASSRDRDSPLHF; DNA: TGTGCCAGCAGCCGCGACAGGGATTCACCCCTCCACTTT
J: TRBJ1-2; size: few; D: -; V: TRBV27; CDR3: CASRFTGAGYTF; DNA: TGTGCCAGCAGGTTTACGGGTGCTGGCTACACCTTC
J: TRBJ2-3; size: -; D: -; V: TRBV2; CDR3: CASSEGKLGDTQYF; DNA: TGTGCCAGCAGTGAAGGGAAGCTTGGGGATACGCAGTATTTT
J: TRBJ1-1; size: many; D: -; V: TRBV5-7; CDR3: CASSGRQAGGTEAFF; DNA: TGTGCCAGCAGCGGAAGACAGGCGGGGGGAACTGAAGCTTTCTTT